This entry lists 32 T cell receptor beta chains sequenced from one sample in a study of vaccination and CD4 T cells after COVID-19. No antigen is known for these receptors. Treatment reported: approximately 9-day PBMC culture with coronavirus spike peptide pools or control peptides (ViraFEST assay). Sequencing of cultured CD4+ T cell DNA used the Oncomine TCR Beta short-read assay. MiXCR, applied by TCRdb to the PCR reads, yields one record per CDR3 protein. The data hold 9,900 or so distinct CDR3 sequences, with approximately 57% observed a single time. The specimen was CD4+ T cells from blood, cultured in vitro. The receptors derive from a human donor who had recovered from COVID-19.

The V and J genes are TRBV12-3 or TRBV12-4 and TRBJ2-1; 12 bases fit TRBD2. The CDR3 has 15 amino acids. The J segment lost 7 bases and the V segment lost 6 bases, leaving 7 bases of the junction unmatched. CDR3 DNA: TGTGCCAGCAGAGACGGGACTAGCGGGTGGAATGAGCAGTTCTTC. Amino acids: CASRDGTSGWNEQFF.

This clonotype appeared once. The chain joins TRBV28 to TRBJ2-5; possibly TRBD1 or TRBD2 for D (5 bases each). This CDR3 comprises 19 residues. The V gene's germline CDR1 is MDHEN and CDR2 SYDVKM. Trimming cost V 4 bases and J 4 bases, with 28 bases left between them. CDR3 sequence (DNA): TGTGCCAGCAGTTCCGCCTGGTTGAGGGGCAATATTTTGGGAGAGACCCAGTACTTC. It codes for CASSSAWLRGNILGETQYF.

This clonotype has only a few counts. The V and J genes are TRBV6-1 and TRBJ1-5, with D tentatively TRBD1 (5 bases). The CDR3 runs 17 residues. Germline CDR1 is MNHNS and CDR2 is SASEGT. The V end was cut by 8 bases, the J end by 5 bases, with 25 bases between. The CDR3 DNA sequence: TGTGCCAGCCGGATGGGCAGGGCGAAATACGAGGATCAGCCCCAGCATTTT. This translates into CASRMGRAKYEDQPQHF.

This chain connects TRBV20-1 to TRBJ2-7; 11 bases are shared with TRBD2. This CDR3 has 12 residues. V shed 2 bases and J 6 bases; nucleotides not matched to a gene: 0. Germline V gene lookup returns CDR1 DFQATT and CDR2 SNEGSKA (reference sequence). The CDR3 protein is CSARLAGGEQYF. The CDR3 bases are TGCAGTGCTAGACTAGCGGGAGGCGAGCAGTACTTC.

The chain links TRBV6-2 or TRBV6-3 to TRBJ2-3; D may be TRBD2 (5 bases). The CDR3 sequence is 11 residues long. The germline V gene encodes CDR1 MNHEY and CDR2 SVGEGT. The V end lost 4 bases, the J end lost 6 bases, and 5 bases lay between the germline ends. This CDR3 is CASSSSDTQYF. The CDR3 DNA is TGTGCCAGCAGTTCTAGCGATACGCAGTATTTT.

CDR3 nucleotides: TGTGCCAGCAATCAGGGCAACACAGATACGCAGTATTTT. Translating it yields CASNQGNTDTQYF. This sequence joins TRBV12-3 or TRBV12-4 and TRBJ2-3; the D gene is possibly TRBD1 (5 bases). The CDR3 contains 13 residues. Between the trimmed V and J ends, which lost 7 bases and 2 bases, there was a span of 10 bases.

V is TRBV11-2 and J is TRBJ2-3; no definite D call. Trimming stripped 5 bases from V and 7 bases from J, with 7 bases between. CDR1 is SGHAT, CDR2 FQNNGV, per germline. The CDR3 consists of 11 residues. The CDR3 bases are TGTGCCAGCAGCCTCGGGTATACGCAGTATTTT. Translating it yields CASSLGYTQYF.

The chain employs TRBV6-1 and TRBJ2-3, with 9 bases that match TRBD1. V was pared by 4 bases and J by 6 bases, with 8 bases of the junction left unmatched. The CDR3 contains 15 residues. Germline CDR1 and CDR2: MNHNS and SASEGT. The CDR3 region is CASSGQGVTVDTQYF. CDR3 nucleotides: TGTGCCAGCAGTGGACAGGGGGTGACTGTGGATACGCAGTATTTT.

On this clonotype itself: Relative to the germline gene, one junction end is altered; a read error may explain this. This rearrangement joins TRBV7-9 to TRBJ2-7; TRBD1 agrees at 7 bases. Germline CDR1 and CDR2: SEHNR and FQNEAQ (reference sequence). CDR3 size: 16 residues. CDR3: CASSLATGRTMDEQYF. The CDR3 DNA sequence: TGCGCCAGCAGCTTGGCGACAGGGAGAACGATGGACGAGCAGTACTTC.

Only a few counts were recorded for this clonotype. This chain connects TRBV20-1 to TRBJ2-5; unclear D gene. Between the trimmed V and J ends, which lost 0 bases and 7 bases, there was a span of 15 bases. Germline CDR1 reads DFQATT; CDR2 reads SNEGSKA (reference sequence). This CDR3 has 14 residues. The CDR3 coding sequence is TGCAGTGCTAGAGATCTCTGGACCCAGCGGACCCAGTACTTC. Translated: CSARDLWTQRTQYF.

Here the CDR3 reads CASSPDRYGYTF. As DNA, the CDR3 is TGTGCCAGCAGCCCCGACCGATATGGCTACACCTTC. The genes are TRBV7-2 and TRBJ1-2, with D unresolved. Germline V gene sequence: CDR1 SGHTA, CDR2 FQGNSA. Trimming cost V 5 bases and J 5 bases, with 9 bases left between them. CDR3 length equals 12 residues.

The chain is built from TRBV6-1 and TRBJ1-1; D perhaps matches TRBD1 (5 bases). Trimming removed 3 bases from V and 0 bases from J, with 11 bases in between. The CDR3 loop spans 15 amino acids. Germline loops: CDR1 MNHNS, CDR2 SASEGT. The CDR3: CASSEEWGLNTEAFF. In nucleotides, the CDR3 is TGTGCCAGCAGTGAGGAGTGGGGGTTGAACACTGAAGCTTTCTTT.

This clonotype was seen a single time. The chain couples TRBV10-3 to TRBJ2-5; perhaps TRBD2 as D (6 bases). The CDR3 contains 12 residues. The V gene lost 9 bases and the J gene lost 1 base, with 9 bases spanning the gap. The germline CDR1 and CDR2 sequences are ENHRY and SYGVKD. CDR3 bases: TGTGCCATTGGGACTGCCCAAGAGACCCAGTACTTC. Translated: CAIGTAQETQYF.

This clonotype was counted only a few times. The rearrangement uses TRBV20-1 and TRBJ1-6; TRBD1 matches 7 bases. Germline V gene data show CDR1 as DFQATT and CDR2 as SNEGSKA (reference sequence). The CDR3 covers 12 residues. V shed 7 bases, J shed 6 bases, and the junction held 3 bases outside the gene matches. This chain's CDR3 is CSVGQSNSPLHF. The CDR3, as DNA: TGCAGTGTGGGACAGAGTAATTCACCCCTCCACTTT.

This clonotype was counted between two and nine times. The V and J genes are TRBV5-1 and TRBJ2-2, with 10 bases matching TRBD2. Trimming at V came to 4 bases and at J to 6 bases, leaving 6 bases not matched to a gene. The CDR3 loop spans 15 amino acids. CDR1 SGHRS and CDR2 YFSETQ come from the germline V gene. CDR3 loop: CASSPGLAIAGELFF. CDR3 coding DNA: TGCGCCAGCAGCCCGGGACTAGCGATAGCCGGGGAGCTGTTTTTT.

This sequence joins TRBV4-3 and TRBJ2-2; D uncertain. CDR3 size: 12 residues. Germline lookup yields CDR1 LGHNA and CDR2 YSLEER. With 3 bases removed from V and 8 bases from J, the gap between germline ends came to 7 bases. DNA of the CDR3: TGCGCCAGCAGCCACGTGGGAGGGGAGCTGTTTTTT. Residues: CASSHVGGELFF.

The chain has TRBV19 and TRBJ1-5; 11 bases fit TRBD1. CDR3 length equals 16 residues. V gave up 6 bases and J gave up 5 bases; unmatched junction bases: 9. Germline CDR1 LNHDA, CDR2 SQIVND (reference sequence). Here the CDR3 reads CASRLSGTGGHQPQHF. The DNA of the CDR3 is TGTGCCAGTAGGCTTTCCGGGACAGGGGGACATCAGCCCCAGCATTTT.

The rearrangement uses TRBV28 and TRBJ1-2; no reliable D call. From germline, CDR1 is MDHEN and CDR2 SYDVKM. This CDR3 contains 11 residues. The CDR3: CVSTDNYGYTF. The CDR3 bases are TGTGTCTCCACCGATAACTATGGCTACACCTTC.

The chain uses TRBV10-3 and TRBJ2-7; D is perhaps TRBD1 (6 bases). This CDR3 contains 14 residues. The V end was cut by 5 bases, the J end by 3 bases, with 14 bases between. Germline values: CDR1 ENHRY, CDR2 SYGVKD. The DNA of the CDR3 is TGTGCCATCAGTCGCGGCCAGGGGAGCTACGAGCAGTACTTC. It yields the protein CAISRGQGSYEQYF.

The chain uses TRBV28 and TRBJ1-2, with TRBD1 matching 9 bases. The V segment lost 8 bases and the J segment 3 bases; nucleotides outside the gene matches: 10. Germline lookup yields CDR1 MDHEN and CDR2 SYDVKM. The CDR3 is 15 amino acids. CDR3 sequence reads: CASCLQGAWDYGYTF. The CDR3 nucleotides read TGTGCCAGCTGTCTACAGGGGGCTTGGGACTATGGCTACACCTTC.

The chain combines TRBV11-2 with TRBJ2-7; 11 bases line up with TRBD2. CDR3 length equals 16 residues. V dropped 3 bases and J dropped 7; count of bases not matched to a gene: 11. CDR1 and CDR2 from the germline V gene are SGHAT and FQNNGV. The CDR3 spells CASSLDLAGGPGEQYF. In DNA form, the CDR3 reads TGTGCCAGCAGCTTGGATTTAGCGGGAGGGCCGGGTGAGCAGTACTTC.

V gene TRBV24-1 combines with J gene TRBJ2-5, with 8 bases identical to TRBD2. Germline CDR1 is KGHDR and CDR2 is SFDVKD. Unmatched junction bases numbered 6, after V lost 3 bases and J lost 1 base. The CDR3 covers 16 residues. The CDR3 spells CATSDTGLALQETQYF. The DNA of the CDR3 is TGTGCCACCAGTGATACCGGACTAGCCCTCCAAGAGACCCAGTACTTC.

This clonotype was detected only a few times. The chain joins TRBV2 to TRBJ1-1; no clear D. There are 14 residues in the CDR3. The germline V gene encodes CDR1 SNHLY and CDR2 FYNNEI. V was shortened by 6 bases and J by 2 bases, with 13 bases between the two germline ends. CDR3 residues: CASSPRTGNTEAFF. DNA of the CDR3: TGTGCCAGCAGCCCCAGGACGGGTAACACTGAAGCTTTCTTT.

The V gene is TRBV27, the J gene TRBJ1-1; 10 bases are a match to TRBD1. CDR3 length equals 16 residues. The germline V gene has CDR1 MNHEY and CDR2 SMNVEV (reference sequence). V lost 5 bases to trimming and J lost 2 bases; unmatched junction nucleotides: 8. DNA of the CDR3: TGTGCCAGCAGTCTCCGACAGGGGGCGCGAAACACTGAAGCTTTCTTT. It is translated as CASSLRQGARNTEAFF.

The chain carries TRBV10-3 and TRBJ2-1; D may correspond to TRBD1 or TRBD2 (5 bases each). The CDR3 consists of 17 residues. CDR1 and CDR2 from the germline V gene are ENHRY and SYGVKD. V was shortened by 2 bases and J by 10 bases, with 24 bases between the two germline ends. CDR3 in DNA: TGTGCCATCAGTGAGACTGTGCCCTCCCGGGGCCGCAACGAGCAGTTCTTC. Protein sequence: CAISETVPSRGRNEQFF.

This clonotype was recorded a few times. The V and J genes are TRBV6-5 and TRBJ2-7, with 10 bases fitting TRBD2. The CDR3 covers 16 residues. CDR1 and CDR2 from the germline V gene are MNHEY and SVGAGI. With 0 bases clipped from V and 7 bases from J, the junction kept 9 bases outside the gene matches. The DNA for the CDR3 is TGTGCCAGCAGTTACTCTCCTAGCGGGAGAGGTAGGGAGCAGTACTTC. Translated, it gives CASSYSPSGRGREQYF.

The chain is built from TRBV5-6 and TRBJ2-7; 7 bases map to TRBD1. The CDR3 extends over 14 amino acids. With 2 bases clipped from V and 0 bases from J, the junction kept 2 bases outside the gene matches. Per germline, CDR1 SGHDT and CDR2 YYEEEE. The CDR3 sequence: CASSLGTDSYEQYF. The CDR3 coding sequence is TGTGCCAGCAGCTTAGGGACAGACTCCTACGAGCAGTACTTC. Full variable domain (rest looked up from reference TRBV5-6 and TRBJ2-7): DAGVTQSPTHLIKTRGQQVTLRCSPKSGHDTVSWYQQALGQGPQFIFQYYEEEERQRGNFPDRFSGHQFPNYSSELNVNALLLGDSALYLCASSLGTDSYEQYFGPGTRLTVT.

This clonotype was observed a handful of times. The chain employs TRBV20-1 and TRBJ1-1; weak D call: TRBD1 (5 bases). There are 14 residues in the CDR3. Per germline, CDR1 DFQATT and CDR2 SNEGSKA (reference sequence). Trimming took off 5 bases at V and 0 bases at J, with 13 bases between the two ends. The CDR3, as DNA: TGCAGTGCTTTCGACAGTCCCATGAACACTGAAGCTTTCTTT. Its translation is CSAFDSPMNTEAFF.

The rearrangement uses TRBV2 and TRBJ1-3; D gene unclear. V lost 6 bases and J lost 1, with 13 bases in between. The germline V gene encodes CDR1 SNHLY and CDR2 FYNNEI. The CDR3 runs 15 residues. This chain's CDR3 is CASRRRGPSGNTIYF. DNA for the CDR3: TGTGCCAGCAGGAGGAGAGGTCCTTCTGGAAACACCATATATTTT.

CDR3 coding DNA: TGTGCCAGCAACGAGGTGGTACTTGGAAACACCATATATTTT. Amino acids: CASNEVVLGNTIYF. The rearrangement links TRBV2 to TRBJ1-3, with unresolved D. The CDR3 runs to 14 residues. Germline V gene data show CDR1 as SNHLY and CDR2 as FYNNEI. Trimming removed 7 bases from V and 3 bases from J, with 13 bases in between.

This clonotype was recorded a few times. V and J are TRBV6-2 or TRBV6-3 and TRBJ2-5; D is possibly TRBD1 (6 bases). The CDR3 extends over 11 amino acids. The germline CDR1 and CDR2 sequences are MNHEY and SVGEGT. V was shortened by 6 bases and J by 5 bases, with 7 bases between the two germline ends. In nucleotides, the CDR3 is TGTGCCAGCAGAGGGGGTGAGACCCAGTACTTC. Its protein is CASRGGETQYF.

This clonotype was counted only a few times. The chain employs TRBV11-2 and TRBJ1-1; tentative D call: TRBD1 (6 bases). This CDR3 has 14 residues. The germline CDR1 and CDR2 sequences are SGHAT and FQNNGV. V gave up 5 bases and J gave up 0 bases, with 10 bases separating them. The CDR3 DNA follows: TGTGCCAGCAGCCCCCGGACAGTGAACACTGAAGCTTTCTTT. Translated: CASSPRTVNTEAFF.